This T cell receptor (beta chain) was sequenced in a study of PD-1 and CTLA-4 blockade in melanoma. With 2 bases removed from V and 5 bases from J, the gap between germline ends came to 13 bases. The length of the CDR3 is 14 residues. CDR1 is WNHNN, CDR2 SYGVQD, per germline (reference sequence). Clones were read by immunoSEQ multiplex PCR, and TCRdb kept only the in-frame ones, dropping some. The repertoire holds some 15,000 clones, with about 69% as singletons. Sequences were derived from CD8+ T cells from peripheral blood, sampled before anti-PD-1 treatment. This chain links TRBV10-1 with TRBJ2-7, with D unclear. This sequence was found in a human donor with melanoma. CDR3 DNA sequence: TGCGCCAGCAGTGAGACGGACGGTCGGGACGAGCAGTACTTC. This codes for CASSETDGRDEQYF.